This T cell receptor delta chain was captured in a study of gamma-delta T cells after stem cell transplantation. TCRdb reran clone calling via CATT on the RT-PCR reads. The sample lists 3,000 to 3,500 delta-chain clones, approximately 2% occurring once. This clone ranks as medium-sized (0.01 to 0.1%). V dropped 0 bases and J dropped 0; count of bases not matched to a gene: 7. CDR1 GEAIGNYY and CDR2 EKD come from the germline V gene. The CDR3 runs to 17 residues. Sequenced: gamma-delta T cells. This TCR derives from a human donor. It is not recorded whose cells these are; they may come from a transplant donor. The rearrangement links TRDV2 to TRDJ1, with TRDD3 identical over 9 bases. The CDR3 DNA sequence: TGTGCCTGTGACACCGTACTGGGGGACGGGTACACCGATAAACTCATCTTT. This sequence encodes CACDTVLGDGYTDKLIF.